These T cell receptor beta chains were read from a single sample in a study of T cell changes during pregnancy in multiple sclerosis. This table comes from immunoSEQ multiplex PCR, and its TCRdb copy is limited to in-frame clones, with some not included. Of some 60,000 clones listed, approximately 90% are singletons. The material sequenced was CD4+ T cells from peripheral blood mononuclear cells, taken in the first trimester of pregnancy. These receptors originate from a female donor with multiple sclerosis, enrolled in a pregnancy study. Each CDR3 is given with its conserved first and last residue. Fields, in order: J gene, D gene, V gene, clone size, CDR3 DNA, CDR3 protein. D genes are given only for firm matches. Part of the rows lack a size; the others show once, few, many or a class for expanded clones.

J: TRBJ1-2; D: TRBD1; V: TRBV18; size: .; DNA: TGTGCCAGCTCAACGGGACAGGGAAACGGTGGCTACACCTTC; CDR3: CASSTGQGNGGYTF
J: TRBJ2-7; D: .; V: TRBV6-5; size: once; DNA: TGTGCCAGCAGTTACTCGAGGACAGTCTCCTACGAGCAGTACTTC; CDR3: CASSYSRTVSYEQYF
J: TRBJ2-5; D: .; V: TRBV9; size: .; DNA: TGTGCCAGCAGCGCAAACAGGGTCGCAGAGACCCAGTACTTC; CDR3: CASSANRVAETQYF
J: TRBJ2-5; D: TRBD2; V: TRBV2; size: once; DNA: TGTGCCAGCAGTGAAGGTGGTAGCGGGGGGCAAGAGACCCAGTACTTC; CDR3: CASSEGGSGGQETQYF
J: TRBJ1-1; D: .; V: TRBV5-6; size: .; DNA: TGTGCCAGCAGCTTAGGGGCGGGGGACACTGAAGCTTTCTTT; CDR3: CASSLGAGDTEAFF
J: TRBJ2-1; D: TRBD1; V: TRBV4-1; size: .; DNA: TGCGCCAGCAGCCAAGGGACAGGGGCCCTCTATGAGCAGTTCTTC; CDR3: CASSQGTGALYEQFF
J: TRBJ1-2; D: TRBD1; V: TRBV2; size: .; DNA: TGTGCCAGCAGCCACAGGGGGCATTGGCCCGGCTACACCTTC; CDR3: CASSHRGHWPGYTF
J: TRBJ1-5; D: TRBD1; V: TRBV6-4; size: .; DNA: TGTGCCACCCGGAGCAGGGGGCTTAATCAGCCCCAGCATTTT; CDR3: CATRSRGLNQPQHF
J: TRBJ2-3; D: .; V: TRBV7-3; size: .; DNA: TGTGCCAGCAGCTTCTTAGCCGGGAATACGCAGTATTTT; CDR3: CASSFLAGNTQYF
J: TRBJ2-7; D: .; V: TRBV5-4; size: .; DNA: TGTGCCAGCAGCTTGGCACACCGATCCTACGAGCAGTACTTC; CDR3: CASSLAHRSYEQYF
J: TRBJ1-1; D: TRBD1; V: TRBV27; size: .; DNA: TGTGCCAGCAGCCAAGGGGACAGGTACTCCAACACTGAAGCTTTCTTT; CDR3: CASSQGDRYSNTEAFF
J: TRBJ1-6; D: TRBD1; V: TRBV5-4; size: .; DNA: TGTGCCAGCAGCCCCGGACAGGGGGTGTCACCCCTCCACTTT; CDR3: CASSPGQGVSPLHF
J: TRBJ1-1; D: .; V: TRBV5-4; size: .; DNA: TGTGCCAGCAGCCCTGCACCTCGACGGGGAATGAACACTGAAGCTTTCTTT; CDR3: CASSPAPRRGMNTEAFF
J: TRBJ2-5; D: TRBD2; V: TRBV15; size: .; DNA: TGTGCCACCAGCAGAGAGTTCAGGACTAGTGAGACCCAGTACTTC; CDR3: CATSREFRTSETQYF
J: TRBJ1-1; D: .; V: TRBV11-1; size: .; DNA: TGTGCCAGCAGCGCATCTAGGGGGGGGAACACTGAAGCTTTCTTT; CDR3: CASSASRGGNTEAFF
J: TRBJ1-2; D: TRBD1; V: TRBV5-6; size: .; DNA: TGTGCCAGCAGGATAATAGGGACAGCAGCTAACTATGGCTACACCTTC; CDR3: CASRIIGTAANYGYTF